This T cell receptor beta chain is drawn from a study of breast tumors, draining lymph nodes, adjacent tissues. Study-wide results and caveats: That most tumor T cells come from lymph nodes remained unproven.

The CDR3 has 14 residues. Germline loops: CDR1 GTSNPN, CDR2 SVGIG (reference sequence). About this clonotype: Its specificity is not known. This may be a read error: a much more frequent sequence differs by one nucleotide.

TCRdb itself ran the multiplex PCR reads through MiXCR, one entry per CDR3 protein. This sample has about 32,000 distinct CDR3 sequences, with just over 35% found just once. The V and J genes are TRBV30 and TRBJ1-5; D is possibly TRBD1 (6 bases). The sample taken for sequencing was breast tumor tissue. The clonotype comes from a female donor with breast cancer. Some clones in this sample may be carry-over from other donors' samples. DNA for the CDR3: TGTGCCTGGAGTGGGACAGCGCTTAATCAGCACCAGCATTTT. Its protein is CAWSGTALNQHQHF.